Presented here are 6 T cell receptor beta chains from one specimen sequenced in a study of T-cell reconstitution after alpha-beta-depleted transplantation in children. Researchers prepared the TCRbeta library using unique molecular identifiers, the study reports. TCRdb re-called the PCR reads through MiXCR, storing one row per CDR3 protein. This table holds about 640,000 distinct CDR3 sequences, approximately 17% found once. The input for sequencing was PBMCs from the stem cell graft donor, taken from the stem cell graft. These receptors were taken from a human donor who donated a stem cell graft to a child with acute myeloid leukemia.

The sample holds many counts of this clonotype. The CDR3 DNA follows: TGCAGTGCTCCAGACCAAGCCAGGGTTTCTGAAGCTTTCTTT. It specifies CSAPDQARVSEAFF. V usage is TRBV20-1 and J usage is TRBJ1-1; a possible D gene is TRBD1 (5 bases). Germline loops: CDR1 DFQATT, CDR2 SNEGSKA (reference sequence). The ends were cut back, 5 bases at V and 6 bases at J, with 19 bases in the middle. This CDR3 spans 14 amino acids.

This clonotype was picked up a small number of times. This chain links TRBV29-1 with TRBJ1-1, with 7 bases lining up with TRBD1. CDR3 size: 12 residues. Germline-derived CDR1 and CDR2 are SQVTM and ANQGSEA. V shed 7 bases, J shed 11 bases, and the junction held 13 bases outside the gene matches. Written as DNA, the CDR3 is TGCAGCGGGGGGAAGACAGGGCGGGGCGCTTTCTTT. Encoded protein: CSGGKTGRGAFF.

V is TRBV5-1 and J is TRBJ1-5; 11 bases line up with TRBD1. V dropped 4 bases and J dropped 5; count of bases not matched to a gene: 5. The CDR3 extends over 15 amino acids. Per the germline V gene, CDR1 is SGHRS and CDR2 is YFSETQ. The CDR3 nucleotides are TGCGCCAGCAGCATCGGGACAGGGGGGGATCAGCCCCAGCATTTT. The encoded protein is CASSIGTGGDQPQHF.

The CDR3 nucleotides read TGTGCCAGCAGCTCGACAGGACTTCCCTCTAAGGCCGGAAACACCATATATTTT. Amino acid sequence: CASSSTGLPSKAGNTIYF. V and J are TRBV11-2 and TRBJ1-3; perhaps TRBD1 as D (6 bases). CDR1 SGHAT and CDR2 FQNNGV come from the germline V gene. The V end lost 4 bases, the J end lost 4 bases, and 23 bases lay between the germline ends. The CDR3 sequence is 18 residues long.

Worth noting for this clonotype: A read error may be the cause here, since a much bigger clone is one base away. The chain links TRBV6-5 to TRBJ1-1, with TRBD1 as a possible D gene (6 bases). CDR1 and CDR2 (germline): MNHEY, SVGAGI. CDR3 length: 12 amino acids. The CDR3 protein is CASRYGATGAFF. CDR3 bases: TGTGCCAGCCGTTACGGTGCGACAGGAGCTTTCTTT.

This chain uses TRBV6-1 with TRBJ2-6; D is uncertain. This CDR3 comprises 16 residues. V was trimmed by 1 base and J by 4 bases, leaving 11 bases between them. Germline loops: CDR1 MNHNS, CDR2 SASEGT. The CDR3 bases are TGTGCCAGCAGTGAAGTAGAAGTGATAGGGGCCAACGTCCTGACTTTC. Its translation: CASSEVEVIGANVLTF.